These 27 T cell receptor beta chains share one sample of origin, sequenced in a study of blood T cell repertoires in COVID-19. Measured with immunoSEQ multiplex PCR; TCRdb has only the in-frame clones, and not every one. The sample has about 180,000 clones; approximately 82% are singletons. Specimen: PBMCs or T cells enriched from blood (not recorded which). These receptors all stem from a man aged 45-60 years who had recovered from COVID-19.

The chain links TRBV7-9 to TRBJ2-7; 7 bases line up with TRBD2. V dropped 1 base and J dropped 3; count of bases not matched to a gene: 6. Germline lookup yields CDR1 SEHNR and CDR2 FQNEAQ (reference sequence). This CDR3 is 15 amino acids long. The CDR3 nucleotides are TGTGCCAGCAGCTTAGATGGGGGGGATCACTACGAGCAGTACTTC. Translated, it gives CASSLDGGDHYEQYF. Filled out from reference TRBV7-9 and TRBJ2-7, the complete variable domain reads DTGVSQNPRHKITKRGQNVTFRCDPISEHNRLYWYRQTLGQGPEFLTYFQNEAQLEKSRLLSDRFSAERPKGSFSTLEIQRTEQGDSAMYLCASSLDGGDHYEQYFGPGTRLTVT.

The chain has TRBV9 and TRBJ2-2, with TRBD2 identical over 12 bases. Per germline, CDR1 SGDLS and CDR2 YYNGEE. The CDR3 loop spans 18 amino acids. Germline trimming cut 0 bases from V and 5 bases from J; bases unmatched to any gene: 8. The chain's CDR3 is CASSVGRLAGGPTGELFF. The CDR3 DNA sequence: TGTGCCAGCAGCGTAGGCCGGCTAGCGGGGGGGCCTACCGGGGAGCTGTTTTTT.

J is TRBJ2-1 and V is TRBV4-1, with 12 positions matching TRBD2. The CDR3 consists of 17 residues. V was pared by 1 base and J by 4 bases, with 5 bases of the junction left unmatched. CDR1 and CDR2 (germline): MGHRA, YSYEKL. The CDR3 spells CASSQGLAGAHYNEQFF. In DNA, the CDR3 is TGCGCCAGCAGCCAAGGACTAGCGGGGGCCCATTACAATGAGCAGTTCTTC.

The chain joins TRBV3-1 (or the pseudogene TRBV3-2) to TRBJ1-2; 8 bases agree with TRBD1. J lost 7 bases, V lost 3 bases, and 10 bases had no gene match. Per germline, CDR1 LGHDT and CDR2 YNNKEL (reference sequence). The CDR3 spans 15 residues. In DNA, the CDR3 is TGTGCCAGCAGCCATGATGGGACAGGAGGGCTTGGCTACACCTTC. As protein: CASSHDGTGGLGYTF.

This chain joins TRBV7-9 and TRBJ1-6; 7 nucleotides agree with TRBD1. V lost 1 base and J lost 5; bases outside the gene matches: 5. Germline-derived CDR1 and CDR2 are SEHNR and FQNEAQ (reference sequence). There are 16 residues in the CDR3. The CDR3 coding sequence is TGTGCCAGCAGCTTAGATCCAGGGGGTAATAATTCACCCCTCCACTTT. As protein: CASSLDPGGNNSPLHF.

CDR3 sequence (DNA): TGTGCCAGTAGTATAAAGAGCTATGGCTACACCTTC. Protein: CASSIKSYGYTF. The gene calls are TRBV19 and TRBJ1-2, with D unresolved. CDR1 is LNHDA, CDR2 SQIVND, per germline (reference sequence). Trimming stripped 2 bases from V and 4 bases from J, with 5 bases between. The CDR3 runs to 12 residues.

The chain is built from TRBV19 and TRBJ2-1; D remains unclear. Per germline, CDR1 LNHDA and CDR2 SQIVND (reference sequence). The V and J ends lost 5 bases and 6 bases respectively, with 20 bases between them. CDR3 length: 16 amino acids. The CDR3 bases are TGTGCCAGTAGTCTAGGGCGGTTATTGTATGGCAATGAGCAGTTCTTC. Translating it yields CASSLGRLLYGNEQFF.

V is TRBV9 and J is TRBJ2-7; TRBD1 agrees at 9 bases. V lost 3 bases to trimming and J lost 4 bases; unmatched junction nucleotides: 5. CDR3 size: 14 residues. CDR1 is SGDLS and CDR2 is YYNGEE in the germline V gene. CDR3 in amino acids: CASSDTTGGYEQYF. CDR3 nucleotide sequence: TGTGCCAGCAGCGACACGACAGGGGGTTACGAGCAGTACTTC.

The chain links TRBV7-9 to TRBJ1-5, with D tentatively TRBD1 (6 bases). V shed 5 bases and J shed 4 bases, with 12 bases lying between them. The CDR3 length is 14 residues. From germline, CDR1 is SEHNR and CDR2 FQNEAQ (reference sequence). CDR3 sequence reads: CASSPQGGNQPQHF. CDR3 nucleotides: TGTGCCAGCAGCCCACAGGGTGGGAATCAGCCCCAGCATTTT.

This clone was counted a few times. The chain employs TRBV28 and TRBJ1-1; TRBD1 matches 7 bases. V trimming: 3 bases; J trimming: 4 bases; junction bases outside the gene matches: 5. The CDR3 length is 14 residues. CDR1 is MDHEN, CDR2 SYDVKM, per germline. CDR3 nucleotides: TGTGCCAGCAGTTTTACGACAGGGAGCACTGAAGCTTTCTTT. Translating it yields CASSFTTGSTEAFF.

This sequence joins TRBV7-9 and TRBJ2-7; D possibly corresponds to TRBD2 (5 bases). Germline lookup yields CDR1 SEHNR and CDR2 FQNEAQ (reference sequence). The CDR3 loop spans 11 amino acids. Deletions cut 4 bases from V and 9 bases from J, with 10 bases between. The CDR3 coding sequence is TGTGCCAGCAGCTCCCGGGAATTGCAGTACTTC. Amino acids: CASSSRELQYF.

The CDR3 region is CASETTTNEKLFF. The CDR3 bases are TGTGCCAGCGAGACAACAACTAATGAAAAACTGTTTTTT. The rearrangement joins TRBV6-5 to TRBJ1-4; D remains unclear. This CDR3 region has 13 residues. V lost 8 bases and J lost 0, with 7 bases in between. CDR1 MNHEY and CDR2 SVGAGI come from the germline V gene.

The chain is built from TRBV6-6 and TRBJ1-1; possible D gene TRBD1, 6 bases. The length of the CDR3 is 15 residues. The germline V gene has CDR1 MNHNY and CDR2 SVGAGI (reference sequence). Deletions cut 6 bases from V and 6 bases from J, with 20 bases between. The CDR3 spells CASRQTRTVSPEAFF. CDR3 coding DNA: TGTGCCAGCAGACAGACCCGGACAGTCAGCCCTGAAGCTTTCTTT.

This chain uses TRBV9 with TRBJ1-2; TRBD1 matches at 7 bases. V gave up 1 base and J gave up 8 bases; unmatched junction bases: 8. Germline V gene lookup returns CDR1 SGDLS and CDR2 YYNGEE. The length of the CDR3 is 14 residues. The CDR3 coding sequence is TGTGCCAGCAGCGTAAGGACAGGTGAAGGGGGCTACACCTTC. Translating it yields CASSVRTGEGGYTF.

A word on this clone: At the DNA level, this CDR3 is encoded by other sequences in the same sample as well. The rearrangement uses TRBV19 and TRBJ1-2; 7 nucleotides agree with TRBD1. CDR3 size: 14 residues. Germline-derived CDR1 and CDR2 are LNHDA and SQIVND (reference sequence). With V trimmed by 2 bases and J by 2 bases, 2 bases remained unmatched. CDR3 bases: TGTGCCAGTAGTATAACAGGGGCGAACTATGGCTACACCTTC. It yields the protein CASSITGANYGYTF. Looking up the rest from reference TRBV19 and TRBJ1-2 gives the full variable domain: DGGITQSPKYLFRKEGQNVTLSCEQNLNHDAMYWYRQDPGQGLRLIYYSQIVNDFQKGDIAEGYSVSREKKESFPLTVTSAQKNPTAFYLCASSITGANYGYTFGSGTRLTVV.

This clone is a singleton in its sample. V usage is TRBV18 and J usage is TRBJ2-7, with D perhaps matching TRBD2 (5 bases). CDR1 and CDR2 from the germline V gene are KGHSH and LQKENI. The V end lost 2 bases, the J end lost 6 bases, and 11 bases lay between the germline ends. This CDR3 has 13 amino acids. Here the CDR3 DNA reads TGTGCCAGCTCACCAAGTGGAGGCTCCGAGCAGTACTTC. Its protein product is CASSPSGGSEQYF.

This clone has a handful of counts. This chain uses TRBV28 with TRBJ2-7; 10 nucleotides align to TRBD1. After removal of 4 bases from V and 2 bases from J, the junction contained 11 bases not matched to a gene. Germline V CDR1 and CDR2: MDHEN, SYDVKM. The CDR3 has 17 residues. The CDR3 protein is CASSSFQTGGITYEQYF. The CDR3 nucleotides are TGTGCCAGCAGTTCGTTTCAGACAGGGGGCATCACCTACGAGCAGTACTTC.

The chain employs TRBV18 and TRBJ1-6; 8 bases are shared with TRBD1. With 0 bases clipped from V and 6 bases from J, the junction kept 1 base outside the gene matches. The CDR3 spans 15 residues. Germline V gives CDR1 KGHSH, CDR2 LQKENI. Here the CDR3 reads CASSPPGQVNSPLHF. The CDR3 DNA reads TGTGCCAGCTCACCACCGGGACAGGTTAATTCACCCCTCCACTTT.

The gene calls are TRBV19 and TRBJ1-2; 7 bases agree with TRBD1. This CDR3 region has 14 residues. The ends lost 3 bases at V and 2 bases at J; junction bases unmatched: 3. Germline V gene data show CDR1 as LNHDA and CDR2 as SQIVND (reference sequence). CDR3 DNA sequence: TGTGCCAGTAGTATTCAGACAGGGAACTATGGCTACACCTTC. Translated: CASSIQTGNYGYTF.

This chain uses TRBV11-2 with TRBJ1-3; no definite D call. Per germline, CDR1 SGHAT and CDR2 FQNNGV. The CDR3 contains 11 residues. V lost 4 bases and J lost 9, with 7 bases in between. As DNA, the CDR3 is TGTGCCAGCAGCTCTGGCCCCACCATATATTTT. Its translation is CASSSGPTIYF.

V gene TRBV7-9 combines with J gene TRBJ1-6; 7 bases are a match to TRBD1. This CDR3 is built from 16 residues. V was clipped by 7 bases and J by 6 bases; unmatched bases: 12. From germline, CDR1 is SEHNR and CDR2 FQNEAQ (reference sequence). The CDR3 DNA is TGTGCCAGCACCACACCCGGGGACAGTCGTAATTCACCCCTCCACTTT. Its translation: CASTTPGDSRNSPLHF. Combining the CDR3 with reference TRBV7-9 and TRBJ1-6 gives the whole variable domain DTGVSQNPRHKITKRGQNVTFRCDPISEHNRLYWYRQTLGQGPEFLTYFQNEAQLEKSRLLSDRFSAERPKGSFSTLEIQRTEQGDSAMYLCASTTPGDSRNSPLHFGNGTRLTVT.

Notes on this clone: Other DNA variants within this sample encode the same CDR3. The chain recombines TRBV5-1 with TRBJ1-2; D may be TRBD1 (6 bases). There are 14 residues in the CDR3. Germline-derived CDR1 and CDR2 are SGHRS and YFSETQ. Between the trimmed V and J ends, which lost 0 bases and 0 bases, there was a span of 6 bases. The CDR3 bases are TGCGCCAGCAGCTTGGGACAGGCTAACTATGGCTACACCTTC. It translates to CASSLGQANYGYTF.

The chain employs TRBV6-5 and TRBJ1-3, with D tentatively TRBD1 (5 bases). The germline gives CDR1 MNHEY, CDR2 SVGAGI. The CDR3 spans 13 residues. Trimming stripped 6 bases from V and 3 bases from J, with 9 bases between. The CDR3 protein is CASRGLGGNTIYF. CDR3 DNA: TGTGCCAGCAGGGGGCTTGGTGGAAACACCATATATTTT.

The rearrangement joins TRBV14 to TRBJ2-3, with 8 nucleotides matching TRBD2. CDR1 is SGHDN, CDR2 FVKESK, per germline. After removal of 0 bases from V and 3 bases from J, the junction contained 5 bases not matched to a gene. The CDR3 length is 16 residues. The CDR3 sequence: CASSQDKAGGTDTQYF. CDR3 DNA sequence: TGTGCCAGCAGCCAAGATAAGGCGGGGGGTACAGATACGCAGTATTTT.

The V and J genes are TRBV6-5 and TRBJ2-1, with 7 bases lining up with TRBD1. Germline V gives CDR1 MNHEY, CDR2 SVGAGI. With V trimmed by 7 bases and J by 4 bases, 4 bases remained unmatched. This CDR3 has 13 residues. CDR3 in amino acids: CASTWTGYNEQFF. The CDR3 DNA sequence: TGTGCCAGCACCTGGACAGGTTACAATGAGCAGTTCTTC.

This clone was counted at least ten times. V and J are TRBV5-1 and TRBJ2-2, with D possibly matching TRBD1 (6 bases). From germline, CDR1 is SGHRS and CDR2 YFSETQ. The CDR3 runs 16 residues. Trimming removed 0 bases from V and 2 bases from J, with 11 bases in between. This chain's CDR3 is CASSLVAGDNTGELFF. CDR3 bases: TGCGCCAGCAGCTTGGTAGCAGGGGATAACACCGGGGAGCTGTTTTTT. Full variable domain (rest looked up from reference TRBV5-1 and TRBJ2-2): KAGVTQTPRYLIKTRGQQVTLSCSPISGHRSVSWYQQTPGQGLQFLFEYFSETQRNKGNFPGRFSGRQFSNSRSEMNVSTLELGDSALYLCASSLVAGDNTGELFFGEGSRLTVL.

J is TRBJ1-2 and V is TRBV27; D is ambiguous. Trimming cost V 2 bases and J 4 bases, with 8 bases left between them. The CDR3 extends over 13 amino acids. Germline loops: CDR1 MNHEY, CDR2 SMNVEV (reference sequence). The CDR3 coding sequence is TGTGCCAGCAGTTTAGTAGGCGGCTATGGCTACACCTTC. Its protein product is CASSLVGGYGYTF.